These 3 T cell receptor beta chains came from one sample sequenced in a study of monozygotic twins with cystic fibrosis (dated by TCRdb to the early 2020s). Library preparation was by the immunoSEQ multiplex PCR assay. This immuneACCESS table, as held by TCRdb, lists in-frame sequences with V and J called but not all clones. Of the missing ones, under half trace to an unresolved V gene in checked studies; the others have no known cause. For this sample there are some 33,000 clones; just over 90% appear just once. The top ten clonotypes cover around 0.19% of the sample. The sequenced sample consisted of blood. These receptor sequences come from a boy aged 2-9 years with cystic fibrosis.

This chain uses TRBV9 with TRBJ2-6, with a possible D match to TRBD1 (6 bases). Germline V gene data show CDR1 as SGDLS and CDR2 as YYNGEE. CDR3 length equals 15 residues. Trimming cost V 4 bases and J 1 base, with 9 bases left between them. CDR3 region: CASSLDRSGANVLTF. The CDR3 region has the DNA TGTGCCAGCAGCTTAGACAGGTCTGGGGCCAACGTCCTGACTTTC.

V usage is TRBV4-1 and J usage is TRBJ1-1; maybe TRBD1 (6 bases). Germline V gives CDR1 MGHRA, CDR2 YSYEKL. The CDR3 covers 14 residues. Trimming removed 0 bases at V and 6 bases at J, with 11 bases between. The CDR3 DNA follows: TGCGCCAGCAGCCAAGATGGCGGGGGCCCTGAAGCTTTCTTT. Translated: CASSQDGGGPEAFF.

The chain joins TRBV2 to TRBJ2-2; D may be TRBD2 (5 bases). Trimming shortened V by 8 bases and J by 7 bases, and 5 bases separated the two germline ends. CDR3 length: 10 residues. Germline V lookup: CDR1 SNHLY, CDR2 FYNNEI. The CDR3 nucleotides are TGTGCCAGCGCGGGCGGGGAGCTGTTTTTT. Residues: CASAGGELFF.